This T cell receptor beta chain was retrieved from a study of identical twins. Findings and limits, study-wide: Excess twin sharing in beta out-of-frame sequences was weaker.

TCRdb ran MiXCR on the 5' RACE reads and lists one entry per CDR3 protein. The sample carries about 1.7 million distinct CDR3 sequences, around a third recorded once. Comments on this clonotype: No antigen is known for it.

Material: cord blood. The clonotype was recovered from a newborn girl in good health.

This CDR3 reads CASSTQSGGIADTQYF. In DNA, the CDR3 is TGTGCCAGTAGTACCCAAAGCGGGGGGATCGCAGATACGCAGTATTTT. The rearrangement uses TRBV19 and TRBJ2-3; 9 nucleotides agree with TRBD2. In germline, CDR1 is LNHDA, CDR2 SQIVND (reference sequence). The CDR3 has 16 residues. The V segment lost 4 bases and the J segment 4 bases; nucleotides outside the gene matches: 9.